This TCR beta chain was sequenced during a study of shared clonotypes between healthy human individuals. The germline V gene has CDR1 MNHEY and CDR2 SVGAGI. V was trimmed by 8 bases and J by 3 bases, leaving 10 bases between them. The CDR3 runs 12 residues. Turning to this clone: Its cognate antigen is unknown.

There were no recent acute infections or vaccinations among the donors, who were healthy HIV-negative adults. The study, taken as a whole, reports: Despite large depth, rarefaction showed incomplete sorted-subset sequencing.

Genomic DNA of each subset was evenly split across several immunoSEQ plates. A roughly 200 ng quantity of DNA, 29,000 or so T cell genomes, went into the sorted-subset replicate PCRs. TCRdb's copy holds only in-frame clones and misses some; the assay was immunoSEQ multiplex PCR. This table has approximately 2.5 million clones, approximately 92% appearing once. The clonotype was recovered from a man aged 18 to 29 in good health. The sequencing input was naive CD4+ T cells sorted from blood. Subset indicated: CD45RA+ positively selected. J is TRBJ1-1 and V is TRBV6-5, with D unclear. CDR3 protein: CASWRGHTEAFF. The CDR3 nucleotides are TGTGCCAGCTGGAGAGGGCACACTGAAGCTTTCTTT.